The rows below give T cell receptor beta chains drawn from one sample of a study of cytomegalovirus exposure and HLA in healthy donors. Generated by immunoSEQ multiplex PCR, the TCRdb table keeps only in-frame clones and is missing some. The repertoire holds about 140,000 clones, with around 77% as singletons. Sequencing used PBMCs. These receptors all come from a man aged 25-40 years in good health and CMV-seronegative. Each CDR3 is given with its conserved first and last residue. Fields, in order: clone size, V gene, D gene, J gene, CDR3 DNA, CDR3 protein. The D gene is left open where the match is weak. Clone size is shown for a subset of rows, as once, few, many or a class of expanded clone.

.	TRBV5-1	TRBD2	TRBJ2-1	TGCGCCAGCAGCCCGACGGGACTAGCGGGGTTCAATGAGCAGTTCTTC	CASSPTGLAGFNEQFF
few	TRBV2	.	TRBJ2-7	TGTGCCAGCAGTGAAGGGGCTAGCAACGAGCAGTACTTC	CASSEGASNEQYF
.	TRBV2	.	TRBJ2-7	TGTGCCAGCAGAAGGGGTTTGTCCTACGAGCAGTACTTC	CASRRGLSYEQYF
.	TRBV7-9	.	TRBJ2-5	TGTGCCAGCAGCGCAGGGGAGACCCAGTACTTC	CASSAGETQYF
.	TRBV6-5	.	TRBJ2-7	TGTGCCAGCAGTTACTCAGGCGGCTCCAGCTCCTACGAGCAGTACTTC	CASSYSGGSSSYEQYF
.	TRBV5-1	TRBD2	TRBJ2-1	TGCGCCAGCAGCTCTCTTGGCGGGGGGGGCTACAATGAGCAGTTCTTC	CASSSLGGGGYNEQFF
few	TRBV10-3	.	TRBJ2-5	TGTGCCATCAGTGAGGGGGCCTCGGGGGACCAGTACTTC	CAISEGASGDQYF
.	TRBV30	TRBD1	TRBJ1-5	TGTGCTGCGGGACAGGGGGTCTTCCAGCCCCAGCATTTT	CAAGQGVFQPQHF
.	TRBV10-3	.	TRBJ2-7	TGTGCCATCAGTGGGGTCGGAGCTTACGAGCAGTACTTC	CAISGVGAYEQYF
.	TRBV5-1	TRBD1	TRBJ1-2	TGCGCCAGCAGCCTGGACCGGGACAGGGGGTCCCCCTATGGCTACACCTTC	CASSLDRDRGSPYGYTF
.	TRBV21-1	.	TRBJ2-7	TGTGCCAGCAGCGGACGGGACAGTCCACGAAGACCCAGCCATTATAACGAGCAGTACTTC	CASSGRDSPRRPSHYNEQYF
.	TRBV7-9	TRBD2	TRBJ2-1	TGTGCCAGCAGCCGGGGACTAGCGACACTCTCCTACAATGAGCAGTTCTTC	CASSRGLATLSYNEQFF
.	TRBV6-4	.	TRBJ1-2	TGTGCCAGCAGTGACGGGGGGGCGCGCCGGGAGGGCTACACCTTC	CASSDGGARREGYTF
few	TRBV7-2	TRBD2	TRBJ2-1	TGTGCCAGCAGCTCACCCAGTGGGACTAGCGGATACAATGAGCAGTTCTTC	CASSSPSGTSGYNEQFF
.	TRBV27	TRBD1	TRBJ1-2	TGTGCCAGCAGTTTATTAACAGGGGGGGTCTATGGCTACACCTTC	CASSLLTGGVYGYTF
.	TRBV18	.	TRBJ2-7	TGTGCCAGCTCACCGGAGGGCCGTTCCTACGAGCAGTACTTC	CASSPEGRSYEQYF
.	TRBV6-4	TRBD2	TRBJ2-3	TGTGCCAGCAGTGATCGACTAGCGGGAGTGGATACGCAGTATTTT	CASSDRLAGVDTQYF
.	TRBV14	TRBD1	TRBJ1-1	TGTGCCAGCAGCAAGACAGGGCTCACTGAAGCTTTCTTT	CASSKTGLTEAFF
once	TRBV19	TRBD2	TRBJ2-3	TGTGCCAGTAGTATGACGGGACTAGCGGACACAGATACGCAGTATTTT	CASSMTGLADTDTQYF
.	TRBV2	TRBD1	TRBJ2-7	TGTGCCAGCATTTGGACAGGGAGTTACGAGCAGTACTTC	CASIWTGSYEQYF
.	TRBV1	.	TRBJ2-7	TGCACCAGCAGTACTAGCGGGGTGAGCTCCTACGAGCAGTACTTC	CTSSTSGVSSYEQYF
.	TRBV5-5	TRBD2	TRBJ2-7	TGTGCCAGCAGCTCCGGGACTAGCGATACCTACGAGCAGTACTTC	CASSSGTSDTYEQYF
.	TRBV5-8	TRBD1	TRBJ2-7	TGTGCCAGCAGCTCGACAGGGGACGAGCAGTACTTC	CASSSTGDEQYF
.	TRBV4-1	TRBD1	TRBJ1-4	TGCGCCAGCAGCCAAGCGACAGGGTTGTATGAAAAACTGTTTTTT	CASSQATGLYEKLFF
.	TRBV19	TRBD2	TRBJ2-5	TGTGCCAGTAGTACCAATAGCGGGGGGGAGACCCAGTACTTC	CASSTNSGGETQYF
.	TRBV9	.	TRBJ1-2	TGTGCCAGCAGCGTAGGCGGGGGTATGGCCTATGGCTACACCTTC	CASSVGGGMAYGYTF
.	TRBV2	.	TRBJ1-3	TGTGCCAGCAGTGAACTGAGCTCTGGAAACACCATATATTTT	CASSELSSGNTIYF
.	TRBV6-1	.	TRBJ2-7	TGTGCCAGCAGTGGACAGGCCTCGGGGTACGAGCAGTACTTC	CASSGQASGYEQYF
.	TRBV7-3	TRBD1	TRBJ2-7	TGTGCCAGCAGCACGACAGGGGGCACGCTGGACGAGCAGTACTTC	CASSTTGGTLDEQYF
.	TRBV5-1	.	TRBJ2-7	TGCGCCAGCAGCTTGGGGGGACTGCAGTTGGACGAGCAGTACTTC	CASSLGGLQLDEQYF
.	TRBV5-1	.	TRBJ2-7	TGCGCCAGCAGCTACCTGGACACGGGGGGCGGCGAGCAGTACTTC	CASSYLDTGGGEQYF
few	TRBV6-1	TRBD1	TRBJ2-2	TGTGCCAGCAGTGAATCGACAGGGGGCACCGGGGAGCTGTTTTTT	CASSESTGGTGELFF
.	TRBV7-9	.	TRBJ1-1	TGTGCCAGCAGCCGGGGGGGACTAAACACTGAAGCTTTCTTT	CASSRGGLNTEAFF
.	TRBV13	TRBD1	TRBJ2-2	TGTGCCAGCAGCCAGACAGGGGTTCTCGGGGAGCTGTTTTTT	CASSQTGVLGELFF
.	TRBV6-5	.	TRBJ1-1	TGTGCCAGCAGTTATGGAGGGGTCACTGAAGCTTTCTTT	CASSYGGVTEAFF
.	TRBV7-7	.	TRBJ2-2	TGTGCTAGCAGTCCAAACAGGGACACCGGGGAGCTGTTTTTT	CASSPNRDTGELFF
.	TRBV7-6	TRBD2	TRBJ2-2	TGTGCCAGCAGCCCTGGACTAGCGGGAGTAGTCGGGGAGCTGTTTTTT	CASSPGLAGVVGELFF
.	TRBV18	.	TRBJ1-1	TGTGCCAGCTCACCGGACAGCCCCGAAGCTTTCTTT	CASSPDSPEAFF
.	TRBV19	.	TRBJ2-2	TGTGCCAGTAGCCAACTTAACACCGGGGAGCTGTTTTTT	CASSQLNTGELFF
few	TRBV9	TRBD2	TRBJ2-5	TGTGCCAGCAGCGTAGAAGCTAGCGGACAAGAGACCCAGTACTTC	CASSVEASGQETQYF
.	TRBV7-9	TRBD1	TRBJ1-2	TGTGCCAGCAGCGGGACAGGTCCTTATGGCTACACCTTC	CASSGTGPYGYTF
.	TRBV6-1	TRBD1	TRBJ2-1	TGTGCCAGCAGTGAAGAGCAGGGGGTACCCTACAATGAGCAGTTCTTC	CASSEEQGVPYNEQFF
.	TRBV19	TRBD1	TRBJ2-2	TGTGCCAGTAGTATTCAGGGGGCGGGCACCGGGGAGCTGTTTTTT	CASSIQGAGTGELFF
.	TRBV6-5	TRBD2	TRBJ2-7	TGTGCCAGCAGTTACTCGGCTAGCGGGTGGGAGTACTTC	CASSYSASGWEYF
.	TRBV15	.	TRBJ1-5	TGTGCCACCAGCGCGCCCTATCAGCCCCAGCATTTT	CATSAPYQPQHF
.	TRBV5-1	TRBD2	TRBJ2-7	TGCGCCAGCAGCTTGGGCCAGCCGGGACTAGCGGGGAACGAGCAGTACTTC	CASSLGQPGLAGNEQYF
.	TRBV7-3	TRBD2	TRBJ2-3	TGTGCCAGCAGCTTAGGCGGGAGCATGGATACGCAGTATTTT	CASSLGGSMDTQYF
.	TRBV5-6	.	TRBJ2-4	TGTGCCAGCAGTCTCCGTACAGGAAGGGGAAACATTCAGTACTTC	CASSLRTGRGNIQYF
once	TRBV18	TRBD1	TRBJ1-1	TGTGCCAGCTCACCACTAGGGACAGGGATGAACACTGAAGCTTTCTTT	CASSPLGTGMNTEAFF
.	TRBV11-2	.	TRBJ1-2	TGTGCCAGCAGCCTTTCGGGGGGGCACGGCTACACCTTC	CASSLSGGHGYTF
.	TRBV19	TRBD1	TRBJ1-5	TGTGCCATCGGGGTGGGGACAGGGAGTAATCAGCCCCAGCATTTT	CAIGVGTGSNQPQHF
.	TRBV5-1	TRBD2	TRBJ2-1	TGCGCCAGCAGCCCGATAGCGGGAGGGAGGGAAAATGAGCAGTTCTTC	CASSPIAGGRENEQFF
.	TRBV11-2	TRBD1	TRBJ2-1	TGTGCCAGCAGCTTAGTTTCGCGTCACAGGGGGGAGCAGTTCTTC	CASSLVSRHRGEQFF
once	TRBV4-1	.	TRBJ2-3	TGCGCCAGCAGCCAAGATCCTCGAACCAGGGAGGCGCAGTATTTT	CASSQDPRTREAQYF
.	TRBV11-3	.	TRBJ2-7	TGTGCCAGCAGCTTATCCGGGGGGCTGTACGAGCAGTACTTC	CASSLSGGLYEQYF
.	TRBV21-1	.	TRBJ2-2	TGTGCCAGCGCAGTGGGAGGGGAGAACACCGGGGAGCTGTTTTTT	CASAVGGENTGELFF
few	TRBV25-1	TRBD1	TRBJ1-1	TGTGCCAGCAGCCTCACAGGGGTCACTGAAGCTTTCTTT	CASSLTGVTEAFF
few	TRBV19	.	TRBJ2-2	TGTGCCAGTAGTATGGGCTTATCCCGTGCCGGGGAGCTGTTTTTT	CASSMGLSRAGELFF
.	TRBV7-9	TRBD2	TRBJ2-5	TGTGCCAGCAGCTCGGGACTAGCGGGATGGGAGACCCAGTACTTC	CASSSGLAGWETQYF
.	TRBV4-1	TRBD1	TRBJ2-7	TGCGCCAGCAGCCCCCTCCTCCGGGGCCCCGGGACAGGGTCCTACGAGCAGTACTTC	CASSPLLRGPGTGSYEQYF